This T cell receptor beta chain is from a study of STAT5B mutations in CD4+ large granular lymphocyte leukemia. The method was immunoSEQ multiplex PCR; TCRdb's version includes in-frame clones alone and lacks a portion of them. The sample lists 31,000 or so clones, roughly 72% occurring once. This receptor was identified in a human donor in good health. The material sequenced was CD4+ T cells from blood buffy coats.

This CDR3 reads CASSWRGNSDTQYF. CDR3 nucleotides: TGTGCCAGCAGTTGGAGGGGGAACTCAGATACGCAGTATTTT. The genes are TRBV2 and TRBJ2-3; D tentatively fits TRBD1 or TRBD2 (6 bases each). The V and J ends lost 5 bases and 4 bases respectively, with 13 bases between them. The CDR3 has 14 residues. CDR1 and CDR2 from the germline V gene are SNHLY and FYNNEI.